Sequencing of this TCR beta chain was carried out in a study of T cells in narcolepsy. Broader study findings: HCRT-specific and TRIB2-specific autoreactive clonotypes appeared among same-patient CSF and blood CD4+ clonotypes. Blood of same and different patients, but not healthy controls, reportedly held recurring autoreactive clonotypes.

Sequencing used immunoSEQ multiplex PCR; TCRdb keeps in-frame clones, though not all of them. Altogether tens of thousands of clones are present, just over 60% being singletons, with the ten largest covering roughly 12%. Germline V gene sequence: CDR1 SGHAT, CDR2 FQDESV (reference sequence). CDR3 length equals 13 residues. Losses at the gene ends were 2 bases for V and 9 bases for J; bases not matched to a gene: 0. A word on this clone: The antigen is unknown.

The TCR originated in a human donor in good health. V usage is TRBV11-1 and J usage is TRBJ2-1; 11 bases agree with TRBD2. The specimen sequenced was memory (CD45RA-) CD4+ T cells from blood. DNA for the CDR3: TGTGCCAGCAGCTTACTAGCGGGGGGTGAGCAGTTCTTC. Its translation is CASSLLAGGEQFF. The variable domain in full, with the rest retrieved from reference TRBV11-1 and TRBJ2-1, is EAEVAQSPRYKITEKSQAVAFWCDPISGHATLYWYRQILGQGPELLVQFQDESVVDDSQLPKDRFSAERLKGVDSTLKIQPAELGDSAMYLCASSLLAGGEQFFGPGTRLTVL.